This T cell receptor beta chain was recorded in a study of cytomegalovirus exposure and HLA in healthy donors. Study outcomes and limitations: The records held CMV serostatus as the only immune exposure information.

The V and J ends lost 6 bases and 0 bases, in that order; junction bases with no gene match: 6. The CDR3 extends over 16 amino acids. CDR1 KGHSH and CDR2 LQKENI come from the germline V gene. This clone was seen a single time. The antigen is undetermined. 60 Vbeta and 13 Jbeta primers were used in PCR. The method was immunoSEQ multiplex PCR; TCRdb's version includes in-frame clones alone and lacks a portion of them. Among approximately 190,000 clones listed, 75% to 85% were seen once. The material sequenced was PBMCs. The TCR comes from a woman between 50 and 59 years old in good health and CMV-seropositive. V usage is TRBV18 and J usage is TRBJ2-1; 9 bases are shared with TRBD2. CDR3 sequence (DNA): TGTGCCAGCTCCACAACTAGCGGGCACTCCTACAATGAGCAGTTCTTC. The encoded protein is CASSTTSGHSYNEQFF.